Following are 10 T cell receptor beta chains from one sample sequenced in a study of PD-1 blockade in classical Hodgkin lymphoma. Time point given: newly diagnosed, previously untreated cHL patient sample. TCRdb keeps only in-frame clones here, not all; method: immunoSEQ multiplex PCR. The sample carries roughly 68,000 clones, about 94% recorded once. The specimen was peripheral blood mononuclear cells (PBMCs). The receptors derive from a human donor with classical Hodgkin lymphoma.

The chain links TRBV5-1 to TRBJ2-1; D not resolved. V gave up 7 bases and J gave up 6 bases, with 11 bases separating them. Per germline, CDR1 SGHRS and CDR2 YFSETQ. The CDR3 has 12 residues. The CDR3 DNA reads TGCGCCAGCGGTCCCTGGGGCAATGAGCAGTTCTTC. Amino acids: CASGPWGNEQFF.

The CDR3 region is CASSYSGTGFNYGYTF. In DNA form, the CDR3 reads TGCGCCAGCAGCTACTCCGGGACAGGCTTTAACTATGGCTACACCTTC. The chain joins TRBV5-1 to TRBJ1-2; 8 positions match TRBD1. The germline V gene has CDR1 SGHRS and CDR2 YFSETQ. The length of the CDR3 is 16 residues. The V and J ends lost 3 bases and 1 base, in that order; junction bases with no gene match: 8.

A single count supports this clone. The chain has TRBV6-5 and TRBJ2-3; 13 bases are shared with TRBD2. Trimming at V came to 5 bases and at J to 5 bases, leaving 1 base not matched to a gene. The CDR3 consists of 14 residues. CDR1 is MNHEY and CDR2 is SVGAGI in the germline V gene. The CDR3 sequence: CASSRTSGGDTQYF. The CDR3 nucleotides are TGTGCCAGCAGTCGGACTAGCGGGGGAGATACGCAGTATTTT.

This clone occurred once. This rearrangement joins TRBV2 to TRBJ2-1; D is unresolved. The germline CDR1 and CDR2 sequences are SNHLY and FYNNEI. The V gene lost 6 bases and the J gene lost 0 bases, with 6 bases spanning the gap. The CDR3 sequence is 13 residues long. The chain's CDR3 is CASRESSYNEQFF. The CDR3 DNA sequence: TGTGCCAGCAGAGAGAGCTCCTACAATGAGCAGTTCTTC.

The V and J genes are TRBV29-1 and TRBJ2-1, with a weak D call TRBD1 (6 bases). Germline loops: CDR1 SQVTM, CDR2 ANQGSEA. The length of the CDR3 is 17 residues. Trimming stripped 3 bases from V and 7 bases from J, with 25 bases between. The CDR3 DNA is TGCAGCGTTGACGTAACCCCGGGACACCCATTGGGAAATGAGCAGTTCTTC. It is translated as CSVDVTPGHPLGNEQFF.

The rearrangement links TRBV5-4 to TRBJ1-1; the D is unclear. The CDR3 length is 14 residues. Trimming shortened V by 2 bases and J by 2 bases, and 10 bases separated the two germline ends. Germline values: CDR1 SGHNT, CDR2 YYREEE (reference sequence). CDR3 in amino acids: CASSLGQKNTEAFF. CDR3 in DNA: TGTGCCAGCAGCTTAGGCCAGAAAAACACTGAAGCTTTCTTT. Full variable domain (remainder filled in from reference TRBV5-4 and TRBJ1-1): ETGVTQSPTHLIKTRGQQVTLRCSSQSGHNTVSWYQQALGQGPQFIFQYYREEENGRGNFPPRFSGLQFPNYSSELNVNALELDDSALYLCASSLGQKNTEAFFGQGTRLTVV.

The DNA for the CDR3 is TGTGCCAGCAGTGCCGACAGGGGGATAGCCTACGAGCAGTACTTC. Amino acids: CASSADRGIAYEQYF. The gene calls are TRBV27 and TRBJ2-7, with 9 nucleotides matching TRBD1. This CDR3 contains 15 residues. Per germline, CDR1 MNHEY and CDR2 SMNVEV (reference sequence). V shed 5 bases and J 2 bases; nucleotides not matched to a gene: 7.

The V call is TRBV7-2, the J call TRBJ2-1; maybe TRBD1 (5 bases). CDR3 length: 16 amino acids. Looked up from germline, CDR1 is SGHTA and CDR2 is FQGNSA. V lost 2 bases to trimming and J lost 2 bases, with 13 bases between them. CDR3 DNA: TGTGCCAGCAGCTTAAGGGGCGGCTCTACCTACAATGAGCAGTTCTTC. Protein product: CASSLRGGSTYNEQFF.

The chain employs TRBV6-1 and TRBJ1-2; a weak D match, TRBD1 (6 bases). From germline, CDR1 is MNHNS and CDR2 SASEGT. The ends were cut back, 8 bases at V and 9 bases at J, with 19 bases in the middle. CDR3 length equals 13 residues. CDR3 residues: CASGGPGSLRYTF. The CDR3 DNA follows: TGTGCCAGCGGGGGGCCAGGGTCCCTCCGCTACACCTTC.

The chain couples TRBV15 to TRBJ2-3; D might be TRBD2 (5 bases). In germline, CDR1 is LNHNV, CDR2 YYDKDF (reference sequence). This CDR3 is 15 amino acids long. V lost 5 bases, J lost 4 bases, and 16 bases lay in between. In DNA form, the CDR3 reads TGTGCCACCAGCGGCTCCCTAGCAGCCGCAGATACGCAGTATTTT. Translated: CATSGSLAAADTQYF.